These T cell receptor beta chains were read from a single sample in a study of T cells after yellow fever vaccination. Each CDR3 protein gets one entry after TCRdb re-called the 5' RACE reads with MiXCR. The sample yields around 600,000 distinct CDR3 sequences, 10% to 15% seen once. This specimen was PBMCs, taken on the day of the yellow fever booster vaccination. Source of these receptors: a young man who received the YFV17D yellow fever vaccine. The CDR3 runs from the conserved cysteine through the conserved F or W. D genes are given only for firm matches. Clone size is not always given. Where it is, it says once, few, many or a class for expanded clones.

J: TRBJ2-1; V: TRBV5-8; D: TRBD2; size: -; DNA: TGTGCCAGCAGCTTGGTGGCGGGAGGGTACCATGAGCAGTTCTTC; CDR3: CASSLVAGGYHEQFF
J: TRBJ2-7; V: TRBV6-2/TRBV6-3; D: -; size: -; DNA: TGTGCCAGCAGTCCTTATGGGACTTCTTACGAGCAGTACTTC; CDR3: CASSPYGTSYEQYF
J: TRBJ2-3; V: TRBV6-2/TRBV6-3; D: -; size: few; DNA: TGTGCCAGCAGTTACTCCGGGGTTAGATTCTCGGATCGAGTTGATACGCAGTATTTT; CDR3: CASSYSGVRFSDRVDTQYF
J: TRBJ2-1; V: TRBV29-1; D: TRBD2; size: -; DNA: TGCAGCGGGACTAGCGTAAACAATGAGCAGTTCTTC; CDR3: CSGTSVNNEQFF
J: TRBJ2-2; V: TRBV3-1; D: -; size: few; DNA: TGTGCCAGCAGCCAAGTTCGCGGAGCCGGGGAGCTGTTTTTT; CDR3: CASSQVRGAGELFF
J: TRBJ2-7; V: TRBV28; D: -; size: many; DNA: TGTGCCAGCACGAGAGGCCCTTACGAGCAGTACTTC; CDR3: CASTRGPYEQYF
J: TRBJ2-5; V: TRBV6-2/TRBV6-3; D: TRBD2; size: -; DNA: TGTGCCAGCAGTTATTCGAGGACTAGCGGGGACCACCAAGAGACCCAGTACTTC; CDR3: CASSYSRTSGDHQETQYF
J: TRBJ2-7; V: TRBV5-4; D: -; size: -; DNA: TGTGCCAGCAGCTTGGAGGGGGTTACCTACGAGCAGTACTTC; CDR3: CASSLEGVTYEQYF
J: TRBJ1-1; V: TRBV6-2/TRBV6-3; D: -; size: many; DNA: TGTGCCAGCAGAGGAGGGCAGACTGAAGCTTTCTTT; CDR3: CASRGGQTEAFF
J: TRBJ2-3; V: TRBV9; D: TRBD2; size: -; DNA: TGTGCCAGCAGCGCGACTAGCGGGGGAACAGATACGCAGTATTTT; CDR3: CASSATSGGTDTQYF
J: TRBJ1-5; V: TRBV11-2; D: TRBD1; size: few; DNA: TGTGCCAGCAGTCCCACCGGGACAGGGTATCAGCCCCAGCATTTT; CDR3: CASSPTGTGYQPQHF
J: TRBJ2-1; V: TRBV6-1; D: TRBD1; size: few; DNA: TGTGCCAGCAGGCGTCGGACAGGGGACGAGCAGTTCTTC; CDR3: CASRRRTGDEQFF
J: TRBJ2-6; V: TRBV6-2/TRBV6-3; D: -; size: few; DNA: TGTGCCAGCACTCCCTCTGGGGCCAACGTCCTGACTTTC; CDR3: CASTPSGANVLTF
J: TRBJ2-3; V: TRBV6-5; D: -; size: -; DNA: TGTGCCAGCAGTTATTCCGGGAGTCGGGATACGCAGTATTTT; CDR3: CASSYSGSRDTQYF
J: TRBJ1-1; V: TRBV20-1; D: -; size: -; DNA: TGCAGTGCTAGGGTTCCGGGCCTCAAGAGGAATGCTGAAGCTTTCTTT; CDR3: CSARVPGLKRNAEAFF
J: TRBJ2-1; V: TRBV7-6; D: TRBD2; size: few; DNA: TGTGCCAGCAGCTTCAAGCGGGAGAGCAATGAGCAGTTCTTC; CDR3: CASSFKRESNEQFF
J: TRBJ2-1; V: TRBV19; D: TRBD2; size: few; DNA: TGTGCCAGTAGTATTCGAGCGGGAGGTTTCAATGAGCAGTTCTTC; CDR3: CASSIRAGGFNEQFF
J: TRBJ2-5; V: TRBV29-1; D: -; size: many; DNA: TGCAGCGTGCAACTAGCCGCGGAGACCCAGTACTTC; CDR3: CSVQLAAETQYF
J: TRBJ2-1; V: TRBV5-1; D: TRBD2; size: few; DNA: TGCGCCAGCAGCGGAGCGGGAGGAACCTACAATGAGCAGTTCTTC; CDR3: CASSGAGGTYNEQFF
J: TRBJ1-6; V: TRBV10-3; D: -; size: -; DNA: TGTGCCACCGGGGGACAAGGGGATTCACCCCTCCACTTT; CDR3: CATGGQGDSPLHF
J: TRBJ2-3; V: TRBV5-5; D: -; size: many; DNA: TGTGCCAGCAGCTTGGATGTGTGGGGAGATACGCAGTATTTT; CDR3: CASSLDVWGDTQYF
J: TRBJ2-1; V: TRBV4-2; D: -; size: many; DNA: TGTGCCAGCAGCCAAGATAGGACAGCCGAGTACAATGAGCAGTTCTTC; CDR3: CASSQDRTAEYNEQFF
J: TRBJ2-4; V: TRBV20-1; D: -; size: -; DNA: TGCAGTGCTGACGGACAGAACATTCAGTACTTC; CDR3: CSADGQNIQYF
J: TRBJ2-3; V: TRBV24-1; D: -; size: few; DNA: TGTGCCACCAGCAGGGATGGCGTCTCAGATACGCAGTATTTT; CDR3: CATSRDGVSDTQYF
J: TRBJ2-5; V: TRBV2; D: -; size: few; DNA: TGTGCCAGCAGTGAATGGGGTATCCAAGAGACCCAGTACTTC; CDR3: CASSEWGIQETQYF
J: TRBJ2-1; V: TRBV12-3/TRBV12-4; D: TRBD1; size: few; DNA: TGTGCCAGCAGTCCGGGACAGGGATCCAATGAGCAGTTCTTC; CDR3: CASSPGQGSNEQFF
J: TRBJ2-2; V: TRBV12-3/TRBV12-4; D: -; size: -; DNA: TGTGCCAGCAGTCCCGGGTCGGTGGCCGGGGAGCTGTTTTTT; CDR3: CASSPGSVAGELFF
J: TRBJ2-1; V: TRBV9; D: -; size: few; DNA: TGTGCCAGCAGCGCTATTAGAAATGAGCAGTTCTTC; CDR3: CASSAIRNEQFF
J: TRBJ2-3; V: TRBV23-1; D: -; size: few; DNA: TGCGCCAGCAGTCAGTCCGTAACGGGATCGAAAGATACGCAGTATTTT; CDR3: CASSQSVTGSKDTQYF
J: TRBJ2-1; V: TRBV6-5; D: TRBD2; size: -; DNA: TGTGCCAGCAGTTACAGGACTAGCGGGACGTACTACAATGAGCAGTTCTTC; CDR3: CASSYRTSGTYYNEQFF
J: TRBJ2-3; V: TRBV4-1; D: -; size: few; DNA: TGCGCCAGCAGCCCCGAGGCCCTGCTAGTGAGCACAGATACGCAGTATTTT; CDR3: CASSPEALLVSTDTQYF
J: TRBJ2-1; V: TRBV20-1; D: TRBD2; size: few; DNA: TGCAGTGCTAGAGCTCGGACTAGCGTATCCTACAATGAGCAGTTCTTC; CDR3: CSARARTSVSYNEQFF
J: TRBJ2-5; V: TRBV7-2; D: TRBD2; size: few; DNA: TGTGCCAGCAGCTTAGATACTAGCGGGGGACAAGAGACCCAGTACTTC; CDR3: CASSLDTSGGQETQYF
J: TRBJ2-1; V: TRBV20-1; D: -; size: -; DNA: TGCGCCCTCGAGCGGCAGGGCTCCTACAATGAGCAGTTCTTC; CDR3: CALERQGSYNEQFF
J: TRBJ2-3; V: TRBV23-1; D: -; size: -; DNA: TGCGCCAGCAGAGACCCCCGACAGTCAGATACGCAGTATTTT; CDR3: CASRDPRQSDTQYF
J: TRBJ2-7; V: TRBV14; D: TRBD2; size: -; DNA: TGTGCCAGCAGCCAATCAAGCGGGAGGCCGACCTACGAGCAGTACTTC; CDR3: CASSQSSGRPTYEQYF
J: TRBJ1-1; V: TRBV2; D: -; size: few; DNA: TGTGCCAGTTCCACGGGACTCCCGAACACTGAAGCTTTCTTT; CDR3: CASSTGLPNTEAFF
J: TRBJ2-7; V: TRBV4-2; D: -; size: -; DNA: TGTGCCAGCAGCCGGGACAGCGGGATCCTTAACGAGCAGTACTTC; CDR3: CASSRDSGILNEQYF
J: TRBJ1-5; V: TRBV30; D: -; size: many; DNA: TGTGCCTGGAGTTCCGCCGGGACCGAAATCAAGCCCCAGCATTTT; CDR3: CAWSSAGTEIKPQHF
J: TRBJ1-5; V: TRBV7-2; D: TRBD1; size: few; DNA: TGTGCCAGCAGCCGGACAGGGGCTTTCAATCAGCCCCAGCATTTT; CDR3: CASSRTGAFNQPQHF
J: TRBJ1-2; V: TRBV3-1; D: -; size: many; DNA: TGTGCCAGCAGCCAAGAGGCCCAGGGAAGGAACTATGGCTACACCTTC; CDR3: CASSQEAQGRNYGYTF
J: TRBJ2-5; V: TRBV19; D: -; size: few; DNA: TGTGCCAGTAGTTCCATGATCCAAGAGACCCAGTACTTC; CDR3: CASSSMIQETQYF
J: TRBJ2-1; V: TRBV29-1; D: TRBD2; size: -; DNA: TGCAGCGTTGGTTGGCGGGAGGGCCGTGAGCAGTTCTTC; CDR3: CSVGWREGREQFF
J: TRBJ2-3; V: TRBV5-4; D: -; size: few; DNA: TGTGCCAGCAGGATGACCGGCCTCAGGGATACGCAGTATTTT; CDR3: CASRMTGLRDTQYF
J: TRBJ2-7; V: TRBV5-1; D: TRBD1; size: few; DNA: TGCGCCAGGAAAGAATCCACAGGGGATCGCTACGAGCAGTACTTC; CDR3: CARKESTGDRYEQYF
J: TRBJ2-4; V: TRBV12-3/TRBV12-4; D: TRBD2; size: -; DNA: TGTGCCAGCATATCAAGCGGGAAAGGCAAAAACATTCGGTACTTC; CDR3: CASISSGKGKNIRYF